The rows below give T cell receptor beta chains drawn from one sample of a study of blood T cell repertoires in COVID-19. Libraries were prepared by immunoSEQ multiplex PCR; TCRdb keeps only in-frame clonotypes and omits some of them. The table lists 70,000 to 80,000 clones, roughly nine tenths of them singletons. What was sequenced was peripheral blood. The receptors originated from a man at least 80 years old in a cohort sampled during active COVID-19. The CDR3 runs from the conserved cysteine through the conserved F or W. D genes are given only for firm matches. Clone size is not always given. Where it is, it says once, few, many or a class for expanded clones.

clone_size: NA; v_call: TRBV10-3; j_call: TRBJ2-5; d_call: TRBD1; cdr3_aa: CAISEPEQGIQETQYF; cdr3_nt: TGTGCCATCAGTGAACCTGAACAGGGGATCCAAGAGACCCAGTACTTC
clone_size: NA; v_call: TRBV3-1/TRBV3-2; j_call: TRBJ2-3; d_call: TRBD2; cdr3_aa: CASSQATSGGNTQYF; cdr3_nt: TGTGCCAGCAGCCAAGCGACTAGCGGGGGGAATACGCAGTATTTT
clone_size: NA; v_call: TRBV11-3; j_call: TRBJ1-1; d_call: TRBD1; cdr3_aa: CASSPSGTVNTEAFF; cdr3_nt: TGTGCCAGCAGCCCGTCCGGGACAGTGAACACTGAAGCTTTCTTT
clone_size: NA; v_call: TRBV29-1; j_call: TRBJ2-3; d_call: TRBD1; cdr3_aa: CSVAGTGGFSDTQYF; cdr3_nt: TGCAGCGTTGCCGGGACAGGGGGCTTTTCAGATACGCAGTATTTT
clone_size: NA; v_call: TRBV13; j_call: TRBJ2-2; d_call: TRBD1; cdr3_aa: CASSLGRGPTGELFF; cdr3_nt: TGTGCCAGCAGCTTAGGCAGGGGGCCCACCGGGGAGCTGTTTTTT
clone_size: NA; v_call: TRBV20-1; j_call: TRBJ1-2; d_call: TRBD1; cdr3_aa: CSADRVGGYTF; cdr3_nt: TGCAGTGCCGACAGGGTCGGGGGCTACACCTTC
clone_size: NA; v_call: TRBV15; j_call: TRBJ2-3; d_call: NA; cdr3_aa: CATSRDNNPTDTQYF; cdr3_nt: TGTGCCACCAGCAGAGACAACAACCCCACAGATACGCAGTATTTT
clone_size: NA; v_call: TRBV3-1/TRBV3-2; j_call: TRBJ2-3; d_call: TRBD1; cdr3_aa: CASSGTVADTQYF; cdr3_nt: TGTGCCAGCAGTGGGACAGTGGCAGATACGCAGTATTTT
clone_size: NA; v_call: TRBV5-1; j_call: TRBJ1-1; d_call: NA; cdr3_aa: CASSSQALTEAFF; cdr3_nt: TGCGCCAGCAGCTCACAGGCATTGACTGAAGCTTTCTTT
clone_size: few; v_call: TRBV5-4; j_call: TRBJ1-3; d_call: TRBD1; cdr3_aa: CASSPAGQGHTIYF; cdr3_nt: TGTGCCAGCAGCCCCGCGGGACAGGGACACACCATATATTTT
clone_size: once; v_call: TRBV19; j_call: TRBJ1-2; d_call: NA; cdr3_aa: CASYRDLIGYTF; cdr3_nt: TGTGCCAGTTACAGGGATCTGATTGGCTACACCTTC
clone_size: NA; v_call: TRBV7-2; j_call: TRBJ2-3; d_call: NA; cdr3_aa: CASTNPPGQSADTQYF; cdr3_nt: TGTGCCAGCACCAACCCGCCGGGACAATCGGCAGATACGCAGTATTTT
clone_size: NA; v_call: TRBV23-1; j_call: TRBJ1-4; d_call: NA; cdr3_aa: CASSHFGLTNEKLFF; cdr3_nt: TGCGCCAGCAGCCATTTTGGGCTCACTAATGAAAAACTGTTTTTT
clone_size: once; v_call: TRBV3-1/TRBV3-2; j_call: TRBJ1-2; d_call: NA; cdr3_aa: CASSQDIGQTNYGYTF; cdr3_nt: TGTGCCAGCAGCCAAGACATTGGACAGACTAACTATGGCTACACCTTC
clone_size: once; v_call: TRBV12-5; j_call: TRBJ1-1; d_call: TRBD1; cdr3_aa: CASGPRATGMEAFF; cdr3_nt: TGTGCTAGTGGTCCGAGGGCGACAGGGATGGAAGCTTTCTTT
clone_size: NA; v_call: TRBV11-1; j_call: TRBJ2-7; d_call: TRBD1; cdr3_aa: CASSMTGSQSYEQYF; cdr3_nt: TGTGCCAGCAGCATGACAGGGTCCCAGTCCTACGAGCAGTACTTC
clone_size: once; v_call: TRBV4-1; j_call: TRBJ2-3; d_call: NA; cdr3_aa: CASSRHGEGTDTQYF; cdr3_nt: TGCGCCAGCAGCCGACATGGGGAGGGCACAGATACGCAGTATTTT
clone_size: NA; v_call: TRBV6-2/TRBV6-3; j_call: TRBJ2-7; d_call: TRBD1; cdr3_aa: CASSEGTELYEQYF; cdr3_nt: TGTGCCAGCAGCGAAGGGACAGAGCTCTACGAGCAGTACTTC
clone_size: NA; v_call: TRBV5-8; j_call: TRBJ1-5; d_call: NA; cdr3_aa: CASSGLAQHF; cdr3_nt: TGTGCCAGCAGCGGGCTGGCCCAGCATTTT
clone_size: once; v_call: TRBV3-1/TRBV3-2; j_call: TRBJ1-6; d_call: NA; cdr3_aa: CASSQGGTLRDSPLHF; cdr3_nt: TGTGCCAGCAGCCAAGGAGGGACACTAAGGGATTCACCCCTCCACTTT
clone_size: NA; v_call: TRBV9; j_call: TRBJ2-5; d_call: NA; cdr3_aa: CASSVDSSQETQYF; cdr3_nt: TGTGCCAGCAGCGTAGACAGCAGCCAAGAGACCCAGTACTTC
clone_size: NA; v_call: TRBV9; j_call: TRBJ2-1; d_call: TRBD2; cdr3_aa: CASSVLAGGNNEQFF; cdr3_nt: TGTGCCAGCAGCGTACTAGCGGGGGGAAACAATGAGCAGTTCTTC
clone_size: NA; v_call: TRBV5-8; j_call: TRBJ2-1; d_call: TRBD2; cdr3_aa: CASRPSGGGSYNEQFF; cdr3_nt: TGTGCCAGCAGACCCAGCGGGGGGGGCTCCTACAATGAGCAGTTCTTC
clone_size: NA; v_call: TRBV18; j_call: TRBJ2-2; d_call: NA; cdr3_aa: CASSPRSPGIGELFF; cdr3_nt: TGTGCCAGCTCACCACGATCACCAGGGATCGGGGAGCTGTTTTTT
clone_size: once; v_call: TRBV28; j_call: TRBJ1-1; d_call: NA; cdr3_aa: CASSSPRKKNTEAFF; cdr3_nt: TGTGCCAGCAGTTCCCCCAGGAAAAAGAACACTGAAGCTTTCTTT
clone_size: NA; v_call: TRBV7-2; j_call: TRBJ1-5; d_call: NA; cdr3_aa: CASSLAPGDYQPQHF; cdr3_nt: TGTGCCAGCAGCTTAGCGCCGGGGGATTATCAGCCCCAGCATTTT
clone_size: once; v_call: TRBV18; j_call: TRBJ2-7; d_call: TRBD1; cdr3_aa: CASSPPIGQGGRGQYF; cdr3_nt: TGTGCCAGCTCACCACCTATAGGACAGGGGGGACGTGGGCAGTACTTC
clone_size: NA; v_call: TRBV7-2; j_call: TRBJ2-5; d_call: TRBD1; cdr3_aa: CASRSTGAGETQYF; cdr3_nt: TGTGCCAGCAGGAGTACAGGGGCCGGAGAGACCCAGTACTTC
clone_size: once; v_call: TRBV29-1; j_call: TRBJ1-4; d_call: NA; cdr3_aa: CSGRLGGLNEKLFF; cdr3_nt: TGCAGCGGACGCTTGGGGGGTCTGAATGAAAAACTGTTTTTT
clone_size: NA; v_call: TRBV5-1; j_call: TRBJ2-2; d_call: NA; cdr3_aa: CASGSLGPNTGELFF; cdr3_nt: TGCGCCAGCGGGAGCCTCGGTCCGAACACCGGGGAGCTGTTTTTT
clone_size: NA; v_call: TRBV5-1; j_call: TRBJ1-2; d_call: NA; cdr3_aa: CASGAQNYGYTF; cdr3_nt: TGCGCCAGCGGAGCGCAGAACTATGGCTACACCTTC
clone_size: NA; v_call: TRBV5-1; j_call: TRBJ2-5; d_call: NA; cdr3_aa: CASSFVTLQETQYF; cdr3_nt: TGCGCCAGCAGCTTCGTGACACTCCAAGAGACCCAGTACTTC
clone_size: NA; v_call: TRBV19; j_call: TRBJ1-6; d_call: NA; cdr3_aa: CASSIGQRSSYNSPLHF; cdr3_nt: TGTGCCAGTAGTATTGGGCAGAGAAGCTCCTATAATTCACCCCTCCACTTT
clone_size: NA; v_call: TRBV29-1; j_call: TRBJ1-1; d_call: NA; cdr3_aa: CGSHRGILDTEAFF; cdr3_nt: TGCGGATCTCATCGGGGTATCCTAGACACTGAAGCTTTCTTT